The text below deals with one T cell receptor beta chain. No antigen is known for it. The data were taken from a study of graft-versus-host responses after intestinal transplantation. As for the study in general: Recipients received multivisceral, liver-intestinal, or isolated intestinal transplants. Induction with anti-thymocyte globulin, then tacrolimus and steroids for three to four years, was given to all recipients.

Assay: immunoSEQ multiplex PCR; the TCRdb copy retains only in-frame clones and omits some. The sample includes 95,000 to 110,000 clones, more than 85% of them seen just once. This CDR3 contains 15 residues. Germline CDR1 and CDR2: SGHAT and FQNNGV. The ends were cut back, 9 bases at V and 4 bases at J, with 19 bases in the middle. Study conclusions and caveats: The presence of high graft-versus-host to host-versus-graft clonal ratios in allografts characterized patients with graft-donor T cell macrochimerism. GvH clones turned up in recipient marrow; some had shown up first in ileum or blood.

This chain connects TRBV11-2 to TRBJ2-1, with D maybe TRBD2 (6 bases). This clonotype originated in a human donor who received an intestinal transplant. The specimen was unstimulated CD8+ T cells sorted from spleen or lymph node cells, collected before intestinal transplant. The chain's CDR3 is CASTSGGEAYNEQFF. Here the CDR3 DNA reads TGTGCCAGTACGTCCGGGGGTGAAGCATACAATGAGCAGTTCTTC.